What follows describes a single TCR beta chain. Its antigen is as yet unknown. Regarding treatment: oral pan-JAK inhibitor, 5-10 mg twice daily. The entry originates in a study of CD8+ T cells in alopecia areata. Study conclusions and caveats: While patients received tofacitinib, many expanded lesional clones remained present in scalp and blood.

The CDR3 covers 12 residues. V lost 2 bases and J 7 bases, leaving 8 bases between the germline ends. The germline CDR1 and CDR2 sequences are SGHTA and FQGNSA. Following RNA extraction, reverse transcription yielded cDNA that acted as the sequencing template. Clones were sequenced by immunoSEQ multiplex PCR, and TCRdb holds only the in-frame ones, with some missing. The profile shows some 170,000 clones, roughly 63% of them singletons. The TCR sequence derives from a human donor with alopecia areata. The sequenced sample was CD4+ T cells sorted from blood, obtained at approximately week 60, from a patient treated with tofacitinib. J is TRBJ1-2 and V is TRBV7-2; possibly TRBD1 for D (6 bases). The CDR3: CASSLPGAGYTF. The CDR3 DNA is TGTGCCAGCAGCTTACCAGGGGCTGGCTACACCTTC. The complete variable domain, with remaining parts taken from reference TRBV7-2 and TRBJ1-2, reads GAGVSQSPSNKVTEKGKDVELRCDPISGHTALYWYRQSLGQGLEFLIYFQGNSAPDKSGLPSDRFSAERTGGSVSTLTIQRTQQEDSAVYLCASSLPGAGYTFGSGTRLTVV.